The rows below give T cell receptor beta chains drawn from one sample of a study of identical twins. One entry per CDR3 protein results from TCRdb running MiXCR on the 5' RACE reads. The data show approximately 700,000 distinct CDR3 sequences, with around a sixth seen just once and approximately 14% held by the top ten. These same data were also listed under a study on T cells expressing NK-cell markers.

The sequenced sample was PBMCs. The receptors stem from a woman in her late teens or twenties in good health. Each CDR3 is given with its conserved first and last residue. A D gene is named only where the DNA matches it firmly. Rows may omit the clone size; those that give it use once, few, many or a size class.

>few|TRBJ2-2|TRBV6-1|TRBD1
CASKLGQANTGELFF
TGTGCCAGCAAATTAGGACAGGCTAACACCGGGGAGCTGTTTTTT
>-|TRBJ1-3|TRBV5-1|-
CASSETGNSGNTIYF
TGCGCCAGCAGCGAAACAGGGAACTCTGGAAACACCATATATTTT
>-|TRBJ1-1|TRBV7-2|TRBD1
CASSPRTGPGVVTEAFF
TGTGCCAGCAGCCCTAGGACAGGGCCGGGGGTAGTTACTGAAGCTTTCTTT
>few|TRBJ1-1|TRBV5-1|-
CASSPHPWDEENTEAFF
TGCGCCAGCAGCCCACACCCCTGGGACGAGGAGAACACTGAAGCTTTCTTT
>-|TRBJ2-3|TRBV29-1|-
CSVVGMGDTQYF
TGCAGCGTTGTCGGGATGGGAGATACGCAGTATTTT
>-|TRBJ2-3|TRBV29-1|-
CSVEAITGDTQYF
TGCAGCGTTGAAGCAATAACCGGAGATACGCAGTATTTT
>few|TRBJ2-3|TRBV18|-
CASSHLGATDTQYF
TGTGCCAGCTCGCACTTGGGGGCCACAGATACGCAGTATTTT
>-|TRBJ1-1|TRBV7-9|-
CASSLVEGRNTEAFF
TGTGCCAGCAGCTTAGTGGAGGGCAGGAACACTGAAGCTTTCTTT
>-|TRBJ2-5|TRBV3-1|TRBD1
CASRAQTGSTETQYF
TGTGCCAGCAGAGCACAGACAGGGTCCACGGAGACCCAGTACTTC
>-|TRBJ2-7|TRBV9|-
CASSKGDSYEQYF
TGTGCCAGCAGCAAGGGGGATTCCTACGAGCAGTACTTC
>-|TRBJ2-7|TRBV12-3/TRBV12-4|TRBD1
CASSIDRVRVEQYF
TGTGCCAGCAGTATTGACAGGGTTCGTGTAGAGCAGTACTTC
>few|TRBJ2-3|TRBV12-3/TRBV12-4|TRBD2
CASNLGTSGTDTQYF
TGTGCCAGCAACCTAGGGACTAGCGGCACAGATACGCAGTATTTT
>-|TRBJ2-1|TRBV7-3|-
CASSHYRYNEQFF
TGTGCCAGCAGCCACTATCGTTACAATGAGCAGTTCTTC
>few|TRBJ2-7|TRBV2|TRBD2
CAISGLAGDYEQYF
TGTGCCATATCGGGACTAGCGGGAGACTACGAGCAGTACTTC
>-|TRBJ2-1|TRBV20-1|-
CSATGDRGGGNEQFF
TGCAGTGCTACTGGGGATCGGGGAGGAGGGAATGAGCAGTTCTTC
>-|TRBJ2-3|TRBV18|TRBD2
CASSPAERGWYF
TGTGCCAGCTCACCGGCAGAGCGGGGATGGTATTTT
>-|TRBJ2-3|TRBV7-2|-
CASSVNRAPDTQYF
TGTGCCAGCAGCGTGAACAGGGCCCCAGATACGCAGTATTTT
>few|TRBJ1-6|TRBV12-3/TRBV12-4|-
CASSLPHGPYSPLHF
TGTGCCAGCAGTTTGCCCCATGGACCCTATTCACCCCTCCACTTT
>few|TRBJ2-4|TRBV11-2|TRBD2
CASSPIWGNGRDGKNIQYF
TGTGCCAGCAGCCCTATCTGGGGAAACGGGAGGGATGGCAAAAACATTCAGTACTTC
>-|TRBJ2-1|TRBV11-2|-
CASSDTDSYNEQFF
TGTGCCAGCAGCGATACGGACAGCTACAATGAGCAGTTCTTC
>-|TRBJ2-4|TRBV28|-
CASSFMGAKNIQYF
TGTGCCAGCAGTTTTATGGGGGCCAAAAACATTCAGTACTTC
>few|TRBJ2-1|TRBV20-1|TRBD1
CAKGARDEQFF
TGCGCTAAGGGGGCCCGCGATGAGCAGTTCTTC
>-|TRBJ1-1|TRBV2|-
CASRPDSLLNTEAFF
TGTGCCAGCAGGCCAGACAGCTTATTGAACACTGAAGCTTTCTTT
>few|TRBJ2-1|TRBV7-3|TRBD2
CASSLPAGGSNEQFF
TGTGCCAGCAGCCTACCAGCGGGGGGGAGCAATGAGCAGTTCTTC
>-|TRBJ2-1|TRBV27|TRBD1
CASSPTGVDEQFF
TGTGCCAGCAGTCCGACAGGGGTTGATGAGCAGTTCTTC
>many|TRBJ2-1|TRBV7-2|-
CASSLDYSYNEQFF
TGTGCCAGCAGCTTAGACTACTCCTACAATGAGCAGTTCTTC
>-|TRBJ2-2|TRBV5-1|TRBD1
CASSLVGTGDTGELFF
TGCGCCAGCAGCTTGGTCGGGACAGGGGACACCGGGGAGCTGTTTTTT
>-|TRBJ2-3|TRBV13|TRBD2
CASSSGGLAGYSSTDTQYF
TGTGCCAGCAGCTCAGGAGGACTAGCGGGATACTCTAGCACAGATACGCAGTATTTT
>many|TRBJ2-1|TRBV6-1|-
CASSSPNRNEQFF
TGTGCCAGCAGCTCTCCCAACCGCAATGAGCAGTTCTTC
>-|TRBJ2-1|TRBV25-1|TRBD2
CASSDPLSGRARDEQFF
TGTGCCAGCAGTGATCCCCTTAGCGGGAGGGCCCGGGATGAGCAGTTCTTC
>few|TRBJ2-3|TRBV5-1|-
CASSLATSGTQYF
TGCGCCAGCAGCTTGGCCACTAGTGGTACGCAGTATTTT
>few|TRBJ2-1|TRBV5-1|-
CASRANSVKIPNEQFF
TGCGCCAGCCGGGCTAATAGCGTTAAAATACCCAATGAGCAGTTCTTC
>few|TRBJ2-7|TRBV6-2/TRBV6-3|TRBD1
CASGQQGAINF
TGTGCCAGCGGGCAACAGGGGGCGATAAACTTC
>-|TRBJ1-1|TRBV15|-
CATSRDRTRGSTEAFF
TGTGCCACCAGCAGAGATCGGACCAGGGGAAGCACTGAAGCTTTCTTT
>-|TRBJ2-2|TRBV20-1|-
CSAPAPSNTGELFF
TGCAGTGCCCCCGCCCCCTCGAACACCGGGGAGCTGTTTTTT
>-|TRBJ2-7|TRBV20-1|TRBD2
CSARIGASGNEQYF
TGCAGTGCTAGAATTGGAGCTAGCGGAAACGAGCAGTACTTC
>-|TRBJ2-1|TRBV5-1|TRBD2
CASSSELAGGHEQFF
TGCGCCAGCAGCTCAGAACTAGCGGGGGGGCATGAGCAGTTCTTC
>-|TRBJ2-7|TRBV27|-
CASSLRLGGEQYF
TGTGCCAGCAGCCTCAGGTTGGGGGGCGAGCAGTACTTC
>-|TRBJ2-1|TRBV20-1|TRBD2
CSASSGYSYNEQFF
TGCAGTGCATCTAGCGGATACTCCTACAATGAGCAGTTCTTC
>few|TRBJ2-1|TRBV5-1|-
CASSLGETGGEQFF
TGCGCCAGCAGCTTGGGTGAGACTGGCGGTGAGCAGTTCTTC
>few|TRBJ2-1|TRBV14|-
CASSLWFGQFF
TGTGCCAGCAGCCTCTGGTTCGGGCAGTTCTTC
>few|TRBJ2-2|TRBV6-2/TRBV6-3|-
CASSYPEVQLFF
TGTGCCAGCAGTTACCCGGAGGTTCAGCTGTTTTTT
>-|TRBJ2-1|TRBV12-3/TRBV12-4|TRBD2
CASSFGLAGGVEQFF
TGTGCCAGCAGTTTTGGACTAGCGGGGGGGGTTGAGCAGTTCTTC
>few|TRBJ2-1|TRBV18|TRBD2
CASSPWIGRGEGHNEQFF
TGTGCCAGCTCACCATGGATTGGCCGAGGGGAGGGGCACAATGAGCAGTTCTTC
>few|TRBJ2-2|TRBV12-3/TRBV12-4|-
CASSLYGELFF
TGTGCCAGCAGTTTATATGGGGAGCTGTTTTTT
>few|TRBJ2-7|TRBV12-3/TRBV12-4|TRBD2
CASSRLLTSGYEQYF
TGTGCCAGCAGCCGCTTGTTGACTAGCGGCTACGAGCAGTACTTC
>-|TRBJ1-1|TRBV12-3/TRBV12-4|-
CASSFLGVFTEAFF
TGTGCCAGCAGTTTCCTAGGGGTTTTTACTGAAGCTTTCTTT
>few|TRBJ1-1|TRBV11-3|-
CASSLTGTPNTEAFF
TGTGCCAGCAGCTTAACCGGGACCCCGAACACTGAAGCTTTCTTT
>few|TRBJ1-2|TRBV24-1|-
CATSGGPGVGYTF
TGTGCCACCAGTGGGGGGCCGGGGGTCGGCTACACCTTC
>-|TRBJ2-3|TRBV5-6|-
CASSLVIDTDTQYF
TGTGCCAGCAGCTTGGTTATTGACACAGATACGCAGTATTTT
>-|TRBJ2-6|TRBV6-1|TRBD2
CASSSGAPGANVLTF
TGTGCCAGCAGCAGCGGGGCCCCTGGGGCCAACGTCCTGACTTTC